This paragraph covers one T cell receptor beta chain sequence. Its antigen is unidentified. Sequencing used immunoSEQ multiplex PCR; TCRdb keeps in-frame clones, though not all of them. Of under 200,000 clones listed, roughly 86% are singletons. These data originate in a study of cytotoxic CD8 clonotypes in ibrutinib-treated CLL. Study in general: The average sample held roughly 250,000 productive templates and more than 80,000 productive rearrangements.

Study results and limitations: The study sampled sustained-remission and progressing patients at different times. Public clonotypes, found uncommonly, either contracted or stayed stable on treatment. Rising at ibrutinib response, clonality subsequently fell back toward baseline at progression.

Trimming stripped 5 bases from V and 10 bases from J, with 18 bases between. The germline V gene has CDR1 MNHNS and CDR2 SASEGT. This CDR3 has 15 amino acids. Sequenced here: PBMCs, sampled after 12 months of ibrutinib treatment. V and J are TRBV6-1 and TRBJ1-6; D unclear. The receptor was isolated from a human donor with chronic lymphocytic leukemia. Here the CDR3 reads CASSLGDLENSPLHF. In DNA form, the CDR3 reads TGTGCCAGCAGTCTCGGAGACCTAGAAAACTCACCCCTCCACTTT.